The 4 T cell receptor beta chains reported below all come from one sample, sequenced in a study of shared clonotypes between healthy human individuals. Generated by immunoSEQ multiplex PCR, the TCRdb table keeps only in-frame clones and is missing some. The sample has around 700,000 clones, roughly 70% seen once. The sample taken for sequencing was memory CD4+ T cells sorted from blood. Subset given: CD45RA-negative fraction. The receptors come from a woman aged 25 to 39 in good health.

The chain joins TRBV4-1 to TRBJ2-2; D not resolved. CDR1 and CDR2 (germline): MGHRA, YSYEKL. There are 14 residues in the CDR3. V lost 4 bases, J lost 2 bases, and 8 bases lay in between. CDR3 nucleotides: TGCGCCAGCAGCCCCCAGATTAACACCGGGGAGCTGTTTTTT. This codes for CASSPQINTGELFF.

V is TRBV15 and J is TRBJ1-4, with 9 bases matching TRBD1. This CDR3 region has 12 residues. V shed 5 bases and J 8 bases; nucleotides not matched to a gene: 0. CDR1 is LNHNV and CDR2 is YYDKDF in the germline V gene (reference sequence). CDR3 sequence: CATSGQGEKLFF. CDR3 nucleotides: TGTGCCACCAGCGGACAGGGGGAAAAACTGTTTTTT.

The rearrangement links TRBV7-2 to TRBJ2-3, with 11 bases lining up with TRBD2. Trimming at V came to 1 base and at J to 5 bases, leaving 8 bases not matched to a gene. This CDR3 spans 17 amino acids. From germline, CDR1 is SGHTA and CDR2 FQGNSA. The CDR3 loop reads CASSLVGGLAGGDTQYF. Here the CDR3 DNA reads TGTGCCAGCAGCTTAGTGGGTGGCCTAGCGGGAGGAGATACGCAGTATTTT.

The V call is TRBV25-1, the J call TRBJ2-7; TRBD2 might be the D (7 bases). The V and J ends lost 6 bases and 2 bases respectively, with 20 bases between them. The V gene's germline CDR1 is MGHDK and CDR2 SYGVNS. The CDR3 is 16 amino acids. The CDR3 DNA reads TGTGCCAGCAGAAAGGGGGGGAACCTAATGGCCTACGAGCAGTACTTC. This codes for CASRKGGNLMAYEQYF.